One T cell receptor beta chain is described in this entry. Assay: immunoSEQ multiplex PCR; the TCRdb copy retains only in-frame clones and omits some. The sample has some 760,000 clones; 80% to 90% are singletons. The CDR3 contains 15 residues. Per germline, CDR1 PRHDT and CDR2 FYEKMQ (reference sequence). J lost 4 bases, V lost 5 bases, and 6 bases had no gene match. This sample was included in a study of shared T cell receptors in the human thymus. These data are also associated with another study on human thymus T cells.

This clonotype originated in a girl under three years old with a congenital heart defect. The V gene is TRBV13, the J gene TRBJ2-1; 9 bases agree with TRBD2. Sequencing was performed on thymocytes. CDR3 residues: CASSIGLARYNEQFF. CDR3 sequence (DNA): TGTGCCAGCAGCATCGGACTAGCGCGGTACAATGAGCAGTTCTTC.